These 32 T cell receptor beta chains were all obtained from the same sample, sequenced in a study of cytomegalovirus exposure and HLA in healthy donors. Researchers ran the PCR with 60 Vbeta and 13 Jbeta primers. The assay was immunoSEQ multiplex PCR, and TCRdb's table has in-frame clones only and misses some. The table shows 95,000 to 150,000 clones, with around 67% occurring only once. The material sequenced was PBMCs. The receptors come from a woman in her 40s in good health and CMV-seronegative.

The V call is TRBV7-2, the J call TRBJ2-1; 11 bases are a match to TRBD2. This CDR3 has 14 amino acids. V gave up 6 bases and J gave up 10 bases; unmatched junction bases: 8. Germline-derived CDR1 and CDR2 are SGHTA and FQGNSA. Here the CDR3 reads CASRDPSGGNEQFF. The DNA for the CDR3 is TGTGCCAGCAGGGACCCTAGCGGGGGGAACGAGCAGTTCTTC.

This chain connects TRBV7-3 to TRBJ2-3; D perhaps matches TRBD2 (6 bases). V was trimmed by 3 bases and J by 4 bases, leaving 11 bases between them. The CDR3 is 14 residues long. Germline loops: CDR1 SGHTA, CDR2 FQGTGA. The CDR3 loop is CASSFHGGPDTQYF. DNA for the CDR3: TGTGCCAGCAGCTTTCACGGGGGTCCAGATACGCAGTATTTT.

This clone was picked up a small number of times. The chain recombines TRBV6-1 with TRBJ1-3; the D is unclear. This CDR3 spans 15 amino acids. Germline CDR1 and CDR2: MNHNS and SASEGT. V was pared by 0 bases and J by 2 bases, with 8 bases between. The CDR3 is CASSEAPDTGNTIYF. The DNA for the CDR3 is TGTGCCAGCAGTGAAGCTCCAGACACTGGAAACACCATATATTTT.

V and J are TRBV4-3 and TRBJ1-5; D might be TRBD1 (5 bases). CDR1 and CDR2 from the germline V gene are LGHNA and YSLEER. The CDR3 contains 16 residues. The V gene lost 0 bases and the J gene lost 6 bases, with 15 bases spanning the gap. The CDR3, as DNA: TGCGCCAGCAGCCAAGAAACAGCTCCGGGGGTTCAGCCCCAGCATTTT. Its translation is CASSQETAPGVQPQHF.

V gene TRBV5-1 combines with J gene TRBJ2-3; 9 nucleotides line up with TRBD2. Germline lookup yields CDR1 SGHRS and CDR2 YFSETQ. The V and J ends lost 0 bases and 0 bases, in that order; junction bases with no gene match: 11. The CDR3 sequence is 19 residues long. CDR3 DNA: TGCGCCAGCAGCTTGGTTCTGGTCGCTAGCGGGGCGAGCACAGATACGCAGTATTTT. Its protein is CASSLVLVASGASTDTQYF.

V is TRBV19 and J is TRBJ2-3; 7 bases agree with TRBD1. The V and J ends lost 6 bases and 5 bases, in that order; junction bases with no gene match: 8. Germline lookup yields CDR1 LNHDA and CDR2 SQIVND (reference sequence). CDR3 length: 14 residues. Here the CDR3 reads CASRPTGQGDTQYF. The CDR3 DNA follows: TGTGCCAGTAGACCGACAGGGCAGGGAGATACGCAGTATTTT.

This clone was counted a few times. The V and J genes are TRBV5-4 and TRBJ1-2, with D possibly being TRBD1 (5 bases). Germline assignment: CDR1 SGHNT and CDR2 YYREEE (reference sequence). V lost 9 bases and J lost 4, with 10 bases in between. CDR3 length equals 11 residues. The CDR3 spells CATTGAYGYTF. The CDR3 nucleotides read TGTGCCACCACTGGGGCCTATGGCTACACCTTC. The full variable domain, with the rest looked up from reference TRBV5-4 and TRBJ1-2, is ETGVTQSPTHLIKTRGQQVTLRCSSQSGHNTVSWYQQALGQGPQFIFQYYREEENGRGNFPPRFSGLQFPNYSSELNVNALELDDSALYLCATTGAYGYTFGSGTRLTVV.

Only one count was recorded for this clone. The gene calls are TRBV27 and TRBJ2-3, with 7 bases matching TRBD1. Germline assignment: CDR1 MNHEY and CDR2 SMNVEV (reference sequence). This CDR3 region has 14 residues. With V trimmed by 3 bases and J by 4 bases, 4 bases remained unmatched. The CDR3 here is CASSLTGPPDTQYF. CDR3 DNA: TGTGCCAGCAGTTTGACAGGGCCCCCAGATACGCAGTATTTT.

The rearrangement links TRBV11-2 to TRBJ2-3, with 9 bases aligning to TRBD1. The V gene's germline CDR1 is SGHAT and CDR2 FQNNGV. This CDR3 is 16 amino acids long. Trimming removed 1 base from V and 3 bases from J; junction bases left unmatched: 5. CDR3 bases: TGTGCCAGCAGCTTAGGTGGACAGGGGAGGACAGATACGCAGTATTTT. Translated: CASSLGGQGRTDTQYF.

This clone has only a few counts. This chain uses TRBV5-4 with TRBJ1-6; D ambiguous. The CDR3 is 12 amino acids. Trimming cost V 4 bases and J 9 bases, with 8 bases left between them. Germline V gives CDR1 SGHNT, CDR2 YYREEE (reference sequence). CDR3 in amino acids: CASSQEGSPLHF. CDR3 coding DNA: TGTGCCAGCAGCCAAGAGGGTTCACCCCTCCACTTT.

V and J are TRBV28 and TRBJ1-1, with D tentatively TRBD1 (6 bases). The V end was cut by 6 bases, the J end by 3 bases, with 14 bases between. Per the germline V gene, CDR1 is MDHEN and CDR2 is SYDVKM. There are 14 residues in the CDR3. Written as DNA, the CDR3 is TGTGCCAGCAGGCCTGGACAGTCGGACACTGAAGCTTTCTTT. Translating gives CASRPGQSDTEAFF. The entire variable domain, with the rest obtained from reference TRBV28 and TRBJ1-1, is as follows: DVKVTQSSRYLVKRTGEKVFLECVQDMDHENMFWYRQDPGLGLRLIYFSYDVKMKEKGDIPEGYSVSREKKERFSLILESASTNQTSMYLCASRPGQSDTEAFFGQGTRLTVV.

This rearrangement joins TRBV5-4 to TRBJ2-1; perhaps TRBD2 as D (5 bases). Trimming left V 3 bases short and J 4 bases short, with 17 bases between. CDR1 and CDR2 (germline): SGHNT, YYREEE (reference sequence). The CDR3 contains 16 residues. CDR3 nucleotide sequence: TGTGCCAGCAGCTCCGGCAACAGCCGACTATACAATGAGCAGTTCTTC. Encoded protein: CASSSGNSRLYNEQFF.

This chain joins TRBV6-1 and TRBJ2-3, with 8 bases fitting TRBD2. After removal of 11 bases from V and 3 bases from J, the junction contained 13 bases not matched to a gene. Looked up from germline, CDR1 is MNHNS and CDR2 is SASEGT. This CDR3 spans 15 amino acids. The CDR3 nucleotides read TGTGCCGGCCAGGGGCGCGGGGGGCGGACAGATACGCAGTATTTT. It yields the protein CAGQGRGGRTDTQYF.

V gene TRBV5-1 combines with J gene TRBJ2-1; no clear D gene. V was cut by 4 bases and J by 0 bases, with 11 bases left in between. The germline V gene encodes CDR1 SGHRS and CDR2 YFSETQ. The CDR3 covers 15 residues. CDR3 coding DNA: TGCGCCAGCAGCCAGGCGATGTCCTCCTACAATGAGCAGTTCTTC. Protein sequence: CASSQAMSSYNEQFF.

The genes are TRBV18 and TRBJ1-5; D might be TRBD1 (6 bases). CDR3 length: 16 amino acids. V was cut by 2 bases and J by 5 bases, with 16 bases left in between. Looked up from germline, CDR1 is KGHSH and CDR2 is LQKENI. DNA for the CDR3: TGTGCCAGCTCACCAATTTTGACAGGACCGGATCAGCCCCAGCATTTT. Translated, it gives CASSPILTGPDQPQHF.

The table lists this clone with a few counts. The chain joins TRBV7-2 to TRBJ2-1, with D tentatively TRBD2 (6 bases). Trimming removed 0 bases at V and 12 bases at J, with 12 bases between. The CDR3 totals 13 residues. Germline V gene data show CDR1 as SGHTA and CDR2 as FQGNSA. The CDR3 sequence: CASSLAEAGRQFF. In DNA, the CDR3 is TGTGCCAGCAGCTTAGCGGAGGCGGGAAGGCAGTTCTTC.

This CDR3 reads CASSLVKSNEKLFF. DNA of the CDR3: TGTGCCAGCAGCTTAGTAAAGAGTAATGAAAAACTGTTTTTT. The chain has TRBV7-9 and TRBJ1-4; D uncertain. The CDR3 contains 14 residues. The V and J ends lost 1 base and 4 bases respectively, with 7 bases between them. Germline CDR1 and CDR2: SEHNR and FQNEAQ (reference sequence). Full variable domain (outside the CDR3, taken from reference TRBV7-9 and TRBJ1-4): DTGVSQNPRHKITKRGQNVTFRCDPISEHNRLYWYRQTLGQGPEFLTYFQNEAQLEKSRLLSDRFSAERPKGSFSTLEIQRTEQGDSAMYLCASSLVKSNEKLFFGSGTQLSVL.

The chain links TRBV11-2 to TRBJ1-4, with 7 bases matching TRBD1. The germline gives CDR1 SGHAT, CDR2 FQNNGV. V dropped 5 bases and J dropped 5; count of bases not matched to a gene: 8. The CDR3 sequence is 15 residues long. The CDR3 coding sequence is TGTGCCAGCAGCATAGGACAGGTTGCGAATGAAAAACTGTTTTTT. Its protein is CASSIGQVANEKLFF.

Written as DNA, the CDR3 is TGTGCCAGCAGCTTAGTAGGGACTTCCAAAGGGGAGACCCAGTACTTC. Protein: CASSLVGTSKGETQYF. The chain couples TRBV11-1 to TRBJ2-5; a possible D gene is TRBD2 (6 bases). The V end lost 1 base, the J end lost 5 bases, and 17 bases lay between the germline ends. The CDR3 runs 16 residues. Germline CDR1 is SGHAT and CDR2 is FQDESV (reference sequence).

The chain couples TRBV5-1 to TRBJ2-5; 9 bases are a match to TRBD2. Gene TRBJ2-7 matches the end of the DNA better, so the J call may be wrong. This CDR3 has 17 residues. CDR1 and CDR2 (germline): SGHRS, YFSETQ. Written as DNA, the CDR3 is TGCGCCAGCAGCTCCTCTCAACTAGCGGGCCTCTCCTACGAGCAGTACTTC. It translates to CASSSSQLAGLSYEQYF.

CDR3 protein: CASSQEGLGSGRVSTDTQYF. The CDR3 coding sequence is TGCGCCAGCAGCCAAGAAGGTTTGGGTAGCGGGAGAGTTAGCACAGATACGCAGTATTTT. This rearrangement joins TRBV4-3 to TRBJ2-3; 9 positions agree with TRBD2. Germline CDR1 LGHNA, CDR2 YSLEER. The CDR3 totals 20 residues. The V segment lost 0 bases and the J segment 0 bases; nucleotides outside the gene matches: 13.

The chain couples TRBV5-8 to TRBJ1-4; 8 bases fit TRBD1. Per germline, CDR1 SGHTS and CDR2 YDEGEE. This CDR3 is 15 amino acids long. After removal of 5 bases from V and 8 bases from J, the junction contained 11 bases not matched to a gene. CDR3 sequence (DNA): TGTGCCAGCAGGACTGGGACAGGCGGAGGGGAAAAACTGTTTTTT. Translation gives CASRTGTGGGEKLFF.

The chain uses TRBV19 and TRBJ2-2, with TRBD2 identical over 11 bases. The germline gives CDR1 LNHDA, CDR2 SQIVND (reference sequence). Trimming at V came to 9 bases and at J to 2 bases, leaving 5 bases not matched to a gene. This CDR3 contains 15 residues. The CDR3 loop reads CASQGLAENTGELFF. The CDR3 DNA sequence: TGTGCCAGCCAGGGACTAGCGGAAAACACCGGGGAGCTGTTTTTT.

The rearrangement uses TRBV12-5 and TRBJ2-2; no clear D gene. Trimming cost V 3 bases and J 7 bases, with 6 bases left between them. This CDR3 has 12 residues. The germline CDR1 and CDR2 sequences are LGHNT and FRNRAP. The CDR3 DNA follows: TGTGCTAGTGGTTTTGACATCGGGGAGCTGTTTTTT. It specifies CASGFDIGELFF.

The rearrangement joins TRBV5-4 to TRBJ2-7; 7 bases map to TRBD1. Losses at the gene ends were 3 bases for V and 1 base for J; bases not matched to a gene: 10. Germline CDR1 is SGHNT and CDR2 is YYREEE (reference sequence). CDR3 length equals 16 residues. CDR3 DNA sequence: TGTGCCAGCAGCTCGGGGACAGAGGTATCGTCCTACGAGCAGTACTTC. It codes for CASSSGTEVSSYEQYF.

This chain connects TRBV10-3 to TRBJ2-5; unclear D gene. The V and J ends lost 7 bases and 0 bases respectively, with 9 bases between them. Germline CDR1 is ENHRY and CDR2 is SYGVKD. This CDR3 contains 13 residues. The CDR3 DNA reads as TGTGCCATCAAAACCGACAACCAAGAGACCCAGTACTTC. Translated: CAIKTDNQETQYF.

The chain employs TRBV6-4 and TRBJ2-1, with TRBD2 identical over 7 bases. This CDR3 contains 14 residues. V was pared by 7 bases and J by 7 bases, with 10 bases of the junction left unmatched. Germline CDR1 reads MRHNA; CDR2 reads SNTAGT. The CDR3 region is CASTEETSTNEQFF. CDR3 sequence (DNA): TGTGCCAGCACCGAAGAGACTAGCACGAATGAGCAGTTCTTC.

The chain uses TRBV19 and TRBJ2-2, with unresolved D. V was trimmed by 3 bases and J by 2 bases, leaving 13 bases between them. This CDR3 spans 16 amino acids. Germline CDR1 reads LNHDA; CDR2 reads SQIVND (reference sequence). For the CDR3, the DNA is TGTGCCAGTAGTATCTTTGGGCCCGCCAACACCGGGGAGCTGTTTTTT. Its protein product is CASSIFGPANTGELFF.

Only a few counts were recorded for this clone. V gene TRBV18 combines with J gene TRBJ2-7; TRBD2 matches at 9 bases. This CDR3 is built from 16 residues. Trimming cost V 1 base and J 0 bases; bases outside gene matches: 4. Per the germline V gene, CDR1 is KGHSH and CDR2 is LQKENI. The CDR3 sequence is CASSPQSSGNSYEQYF. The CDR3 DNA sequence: TGTGCCAGCTCACCACAGTCTAGCGGGAACTCCTACGAGCAGTACTTC.

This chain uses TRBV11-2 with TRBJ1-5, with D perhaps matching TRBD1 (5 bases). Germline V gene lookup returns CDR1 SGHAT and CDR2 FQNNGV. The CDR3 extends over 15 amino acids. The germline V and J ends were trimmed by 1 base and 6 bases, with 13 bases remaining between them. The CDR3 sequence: CASSLGVGGGQPQHF. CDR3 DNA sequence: TGTGCCAGCAGCTTAGGCGTGGGGGGAGGTCAGCCCCAGCATTTT.

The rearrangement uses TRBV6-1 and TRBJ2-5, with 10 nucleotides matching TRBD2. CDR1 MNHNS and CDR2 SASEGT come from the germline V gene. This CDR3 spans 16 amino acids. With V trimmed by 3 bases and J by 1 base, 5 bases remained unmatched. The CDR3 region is CASSDEAGGPQETQYF. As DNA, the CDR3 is TGTGCCAGCAGTGACGAAGCGGGGGGGCCCCAAGAGACCCAGTACTTC.

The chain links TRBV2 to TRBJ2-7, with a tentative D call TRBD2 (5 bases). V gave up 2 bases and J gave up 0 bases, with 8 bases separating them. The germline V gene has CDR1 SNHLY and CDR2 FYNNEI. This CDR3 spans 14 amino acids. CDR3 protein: CASSERGSSYEQYF. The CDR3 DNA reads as TGTGCCAGCAGTGAACGAGGGAGCTCCTACGAGCAGTACTTC. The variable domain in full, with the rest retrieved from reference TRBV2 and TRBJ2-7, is EPEVTQTPSHQVTQMGQEVILRCVPISNHLYFYWYRQILGQKVEFLVSFYNNEISEKSEIFDDQFSVERPDGSNFTLKIRSTKLEDSAMYFCASSERGSSYEQYFGPGTRLTVT.